The 25 T cell receptor delta chains presented below share a single source sample, sequenced in a study of gamma-delta chains in newborns, infants, children. TCRdb called clones anew from the reads with CATT. Of 7,000 or so delta-chain clones listed, around 0.7% were seen once; the top ten hold around 15%. Sequenced sample: blood. These receptors came from a child who was a newborn, infant or young child, either healthy, febrile or measles-vaccinated (not recorded which).

A note on this clone: The TCRdb protein comes from a much larger clone and disagrees with this DNA's translation at residue 4, likely due to a read error; the protein given here is derived from the DNA. The gene calls are TRDV2 and TRDJ3, with 11 bases matching TRDD3. The germline V gene encodes CDR1 GEAIGNYY and CDR2 EKD. The CDR3 totals 19 residues. CDR3 region: CACGTVKLGDTWDTRQMFF. The CDR3 DNA reads as TGTGCCTGTGGCACCGTTAAACTGGGGGATACCTGGGACACCCGACAGATGTTTTTC.

This clone was observed a handful of times. This sequence joins TRDV2 and TRDJ1, with TRDD3 identical over 10 bases. The V and J ends lost 5 bases and 4 bases, in that order; junction bases with no gene match: 12. Germline CDR1 reads GEAIGNYY; CDR2 reads EKD. This CDR3 spans 16 amino acids. The CDR3 region has the DNA TGTGCCTGTGGTGTACTGGGGGATGCTTATGACGATAAACTCATCTTT. As protein: CACGVLGDAYDDKLIF.

This clone came up a few times. TCRdb lists the protein of a much larger clone for this DNA, which differs at residue 14, so this is likely a read error; the protein given here is translated from the DNA itself. The chain recombines TRDV2 with TRDJ3, with 10 positions matching TRDD3. The CDR3 contains 18 residues. From germline, CDR1 is GEAIGNYY and CDR2 EKD. CDR3 in amino acids: CACDTGGYSSWDTLQMFF. The DNA of the CDR3 is TGTGCCTGTGACACTGGGGGATACAGCTCCTGGGACACCCTACAGATGTTTTTC.

As concerns this clone: One base separates it from a far larger clone, so it is likely a read error. This same CDR3 is encoded by further DNA sequences in the sample. The genes are TRDV2 and TRDJ3; 12 nucleotides agree with TRDD3. CDR1 is GEAIGNYY, CDR2 EKD, per germline. The CDR3 contains 21 residues. CDR3 in DNA: TGTGCCTGTGACACCGTACTGGGGGATACCCTGAGCTCCTGGGACACTCGACAGATGTTTTTC. Translated: CACDTVLGDTLSSWDTRQMFF.

For this clone: Just one base apart from a much larger clone, this may be a read error. Within the sample, other DNA sequences also encode this same CDR3. The chain joins TRDV2 to TRDJ2, with 8 nucleotides matching TRDD3. This CDR3 has 18 residues. Germline CDR1 is GEAIGNYY and CDR2 is EKD. The CDR3 spells CACDTVYWGPNLTAQLFF. For the CDR3, the DNA is TGTGCATGTGACACTGTGTACTGGGGGCCTAATTTGACAGCACAACTCTTCTTT.

There are a few counts of this clone. The protein TCRdb gives is from a much larger clone and does not agree with this DNA's translation at residue 10, likely a read error; the protein shown here comes from the DNA. The chain carries TRDV2 and TRDJ3, with D uncertain. Germline V lookup: CDR1 GEAIGNYY, CDR2 EKD. Trimming stripped 0 bases from V and 0 bases from J, with 14 bases between. This CDR3 spans 19 amino acids. The CDR3 region has the DNA TGTGCCTGTGACACCGTAGGATTCCGGCTCTCCTGGGACACCCGACAGATGTTTTTC. Protein product: CACDTVGFRLSWDTRQMFF.

By sample fraction, this clone is medium-sized. The same CDR3 is also encoded by other DNA sequences in this sample. In nucleotides, the CDR3 is TGTGCCTGTGACACGGTACTGGGGGGGACCTCCTGGGACACCCGACAGATGTTTTTC. The encoded protein is CACDTVLGGTSWDTRQMFF. The chain joins TRDV2 to TRDJ3; 8 nucleotides agree with TRDD3. Germline lookup yields CDR1 GEAIGNYY and CDR2 EKD. V dropped 1 base and J dropped 0; count of bases not matched to a gene: 7. The CDR3 totals 19 residues.

This clone was detected a few times. A much bigger clone sits one base away, suggesting this may be a read error. This chain connects TRDV2 to TRDJ2; TRDD3 aligns across 8 bases. Trimming cost V 0 bases and J 3 bases; bases outside gene matches: 2. Per germline, CDR1 GEAIGNYY and CDR2 EKD. CDR3 length equals 15 residues. The CDR3 is CACDTVWGMTAQLFF. CDR3 sequence (DNA): TGTGCCTGTGACACCGTCTGGGGGATGACAGCACAACTCTTCTTT.

In its sample, this clone ranks as medium-sized. The chain recombines TRDV3 with TRDJ3, with 10 bases identical to TRDD3. The CDR3 contains 17 residues. In germline, CDR1 is TVYSNPD, CDR2 GDNSRS (reference sequence). V lost 3 bases, J lost 2 bases, and 7 bases stayed unmatched. CDR3 sequence reads: CAFPTGGSAWDTRQMFF. The CDR3 nucleotides are TGTGCCTTCCCCACTGGGGGATCCGCCTGGGACACCCGACAGATGTTTTTC.

This clone was observed a few times. It differs at one base from a far larger clone, so likely a read error. The sample carries other DNA sequences with the same CDR3. The chain links TRDV2 to TRDJ3; 9 nucleotides agree with TRDD3. The ends lost 1 base at V and 0 bases at J; junction bases unmatched: 3. This CDR3 region has 18 residues. CDR1 GEAIGNYY and CDR2 EKD come from the germline V gene. Written as DNA, the CDR3 is TGTGCCTGTGACACTGGGGATACGCGCTCCTGGGACACCCGACAGATGTTTTTC. Amino acid sequence: CACDTGDTRSWDTRQMFF.

This clone showed up just a few times. This may be a read error, as it is one base from a much larger clone. Other DNA sequences within the sample encode an identical CDR3. The rearrangement joins TRDV2 to TRDJ3; D is ambiguous. The length of the CDR3 is 18 residues. Trimming removed 0 bases from V and 1 base from J, with 12 bases in between. Germline V gene data show CDR1 as GEAIGNYY and CDR2 as EKD. Here the CDR3 reads CACDTGTTHSWDTRQMFF. The CDR3 nucleotides are TGTGCCTGTGACACCGGTACAACCCATTCCTGGGACACCCGACAGATGTTTTTC.

This clone has more than one count but fewer than ten. With only one base between it and a far larger clone, this is likely a read error. This sample includes further DNA sequences coding for the same CDR3. The chain combines TRDV2 with TRDJ2; D perhaps matches TRDD3 (5 bases). V shed 0 bases and J shed 5 bases, with 9 bases lying between them. This CDR3 contains 14 residues. Germline-derived CDR1 and CDR2 are GEAIGNYY and EKD. CDR3: CACDTWGITAQLFF. The CDR3 bases are TGTGCCTGTGACACCTGGGGTATAACAGCACAACTCTTCTTT.

Turning to this clone: This probably arose from a read error, given a far larger clone one base away. The chain employs TRDV2 and TRDJ1; 8 positions agree with TRDD3. CDR1 and CDR2 from the germline V gene are GEAIGNYY and EKD. The CDR3 contains 15 residues. The trim removed 4 bases at V and 1 base at J, leaving 7 bases unmatched. CDR3 residues: CACDPLLGGTDKLIF. The CDR3 region has the DNA TGTGCCTGTGATCCTTTACTGGGGGGCACCGATAAACTCATCTTT.

This clone showed up just a few times. A far larger clone is just one base off, so this is likely a read error. This sample includes further DNA sequences coding for the same CDR3. The gene calls are TRDV2 and TRDJ3, with 7 bases identical to TRDD3. The CDR3 sequence is 20 residues long. V was clipped by 0 bases and J by 4 bases; unmatched bases: 14. Germline V gene sequence: CDR1 GEAIGNYY, CDR2 EKD. The CDR3 region has the DNA TGTGCCTGTGACACCGGCTGGGGGGCCGCTAGCTCTTGGGACACCCGACAGATGTTTTTC. This codes for CACDTGWGAASSWDTRQMFF.

With regard to this clone: This may arise from a read error, as a much more abundant clone is one base away. This CDR3 is also generated by other DNA sequences in the sample. The gene calls are TRDV2 and TRDJ3; D perhaps matches TRDD3 (5 bases). The CDR3 contains 18 residues. Germline V lookup: CDR1 GEAIGNYY, CDR2 EKD. The CDR3 loop is CACDTGGASSWDTRQMFF. The DNA for the CDR3 is TGCGCCTGTGACACCGGGGGTGCTAGCTCCTGGGACACCCGACAGATGTTTTTC.

This clone is judged medium-sized. Other DNA sequences in the sample encode the same CDR3. The chain employs TRDV2 and TRDJ3; TRDD3 agrees at 7 bases. The V segment lost 0 bases and the J segment 0 bases; nucleotides outside the gene matches: 4. Germline lookup yields CDR1 GEAIGNYY and CDR2 EKD. This CDR3 spans 18 amino acids. CDR3 nucleotide sequence: TGTGCCTGTGACACCCTGGGGGCCCTCTCCTGGGACACCCGACAGATGTTTTTC. Its translation: CACDTLGALSWDTRQMFF.

By frequency in the sample, this clone is medium-sized (0.01 to 0.1%). The same CDR3 arises from other DNA sequences in this sample as well. The chain joins TRDV2 to TRDJ3; 9 bases align to TRDD3. Germline-derived CDR1 and CDR2 are GEAIGNYY and EKD. CDR3 length: 20 residues. The junction had 11 bases not matched to a gene; V was cut back by 3 bases and J by 0 bases. CDR3 in amino acids: CACDLVLGDPGSWDTRQMFF. The CDR3 DNA reads as TGTGCCTGTGACCTCGTACTGGGGGACCCAGGCTCCTGGGACACCCGACAGATGTTTTTC.

This clone appeared a few times. With a far larger clone one base away, a read error is the likely cause. Other DNA sequences in the sample encode the same CDR3. The V and J genes are TRDV2 and TRDJ3; D is possibly TRDD3 (6 bases). Germline loops: CDR1 GEAIGNYY, CDR2 EKD. CDR3 size: 18 residues. CDR3 sequence (DNA): TGTGCCTGTGACACCGTGGGGATCGTGTCCTGGGACACACGACAGATGTTTTTC. Its protein is CACDTVGIVSWDTRQMFF.

A remark on this clone: This may be a read error, as it is one base from a much larger clone. The chain has TRDV2 and TRDJ3; D unresolved. Germline V gives CDR1 GEAIGNYY, CDR2 EKD. CDR3 length equals 16 residues. DNA for the CDR3: TGTGCCTGTGACACCCCTGGCCTGCGGGACACCCGACGGATGTTTTTC. It translates to CACDTPGLRDTRRMFF.

Sample share makes this clone medium-sized. The identical CDR3 is also encoded by other nucleotide sequences in the sample. The V gene is TRDV2, the J gene TRDJ1, with 10 bases lining up with TRDD3. The germline CDR1 and CDR2 sequences are GEAIGNYY and EKD. Trimming took 0 bases from V and 3 from J; bases not matched to a gene: 3. The CDR3 covers 15 residues. The CDR3 is CACDTVGGYADKLIF. In DNA form, the CDR3 reads TGTGCCTGTGACACCGTAGGGGGATACGCCGATAAACTCATCTTT.

This clone is judged medium-sized (0.01 to 0.1%). The sample carries other DNA sequences with the same CDR3. The CDR3 nucleotides are TGTGCCTGTGACACCCTAGGGACTGGGGGAAAGTACACCGATAAACTCATCTTT. Translating gives CACDTLGTGGKYTDKLIF. V usage is TRDV2 and J usage is TRDJ1, with TRDD3 matching 9 bases. The V gene end was trimmed by 0 bases and the J gene end by 0 bases; junction bases not matched to a gene: 10. The CDR3 extends over 18 amino acids. In germline, CDR1 is GEAIGNYY, CDR2 EKD.

With regard to this clone: A much larger clone differs by one base, so this may be a read error. In the same sample, other DNA sequences code for this CDR3. The V and J genes are TRDV2 and TRDJ3; D might be TRDD3 (6 bases). Trimming left V 1 base short and J 0 bases short, with 18 bases between. Germline assignment: CDR1 GEAIGNYY and CDR2 EKD. CDR3 size: 20 residues. This chain's CDR3 is CACDTLGATLPSWDTRQMFF. For the CDR3, the DNA is TGTGCCTGTGACACTTTGGGGGCTACGCTTCCCTCCTGGGACACCCGACAGATGTTTTTC.

This clone was seen a few times. A far bigger clonotype differs at one base, so this is likely a read error. The sample holds other DNA sequences that translate to the same CDR3. The J gene is TRDJ2, the V gene TRDV2; maybe TRDD3 (6 bases). The germline CDR1 and CDR2 sequences are GEAIGNYY and EKD. CDR3 size: 15 residues. CDR3 bases: TGTGCCTGTGTGCGGGATAACCGCTTGACGGCACAACTCTTCTTT. Protein: CACVRDNRLTAQLFF.

A remark on this clone: This may be a read error: a much more frequent sequence differs by one nucleotide. The chain couples TRDV2 to TRDJ1; the D is unclear. The V and J ends lost 0 bases and 0 bases respectively, with 16 bases between them. This CDR3 spans 17 amino acids. In germline, CDR1 is GEAIGNYY, CDR2 EKD. The CDR3 is CACDTVGRRKYTDKLIF. In nucleotides, the CDR3 is TGTGCCTGTGACACCGTAGGCCGGAGGAAGTACACCGATAAACTCATCTTT.

This clone was seen repeatedly, ten times or more. Other nucleotide sequences from this sample produce the same CDR3. The rearrangement joins TRDV2 to TRDJ3, with D unresolved. The CDR3 consists of 17 residues. V lost 0 bases and J lost 2, with 10 bases in between. The germline V gene has CDR1 GEAIGNYY and CDR2 EKD. CDR3 sequence reads: CACDTVEGTWDTRQMFF. CDR3 nucleotide sequence: TGTGCCTGTGACACCGTCGAGGGAACCTGGGACACCCGACAGATGTTTTTC.